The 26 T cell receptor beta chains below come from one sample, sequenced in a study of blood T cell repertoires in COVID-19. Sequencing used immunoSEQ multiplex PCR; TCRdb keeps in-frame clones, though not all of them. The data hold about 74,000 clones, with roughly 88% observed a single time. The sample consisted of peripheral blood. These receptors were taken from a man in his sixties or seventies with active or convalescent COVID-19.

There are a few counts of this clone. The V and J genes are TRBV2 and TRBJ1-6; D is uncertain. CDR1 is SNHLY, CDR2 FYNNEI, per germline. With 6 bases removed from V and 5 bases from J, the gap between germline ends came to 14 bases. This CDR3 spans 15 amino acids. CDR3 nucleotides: TGTGCCAGCAGACCTCCGGGAGGAGATAATTCACCCCTCCACTTT. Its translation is CASRPPGGDNSPLHF.

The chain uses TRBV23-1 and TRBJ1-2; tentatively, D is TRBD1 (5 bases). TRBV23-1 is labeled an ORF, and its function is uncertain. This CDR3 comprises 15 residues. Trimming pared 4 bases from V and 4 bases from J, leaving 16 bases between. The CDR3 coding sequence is TGCGCCAGCAGTCCCCCTCCGGGGGTTGGCTATGGCTACACCTTC. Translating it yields CASSPPPGVGYGYTF.

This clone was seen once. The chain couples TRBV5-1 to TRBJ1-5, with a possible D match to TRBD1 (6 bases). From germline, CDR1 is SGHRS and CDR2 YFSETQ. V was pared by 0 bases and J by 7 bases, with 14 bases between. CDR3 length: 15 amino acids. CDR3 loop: CASSLGLRGEQPQHF. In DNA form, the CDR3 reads TGCGCCAGCAGCTTGGGCCTCAGGGGCGAACAGCCCCAGCATTTT.

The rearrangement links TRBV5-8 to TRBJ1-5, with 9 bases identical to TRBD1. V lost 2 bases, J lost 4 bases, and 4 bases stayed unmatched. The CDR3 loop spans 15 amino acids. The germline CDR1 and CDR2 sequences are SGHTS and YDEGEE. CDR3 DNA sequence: TGTGCCAGCAGCTTACAGGGGGCAGGGAATCAGCCCCAGCATTTT. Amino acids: CASSLQGAGNQPQHF.

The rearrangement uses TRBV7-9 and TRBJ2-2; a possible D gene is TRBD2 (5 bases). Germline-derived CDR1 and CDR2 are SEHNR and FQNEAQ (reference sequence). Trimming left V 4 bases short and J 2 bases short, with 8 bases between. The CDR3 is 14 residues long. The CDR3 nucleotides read TGTGCCAGCAGCTCGGGAACTAACACCGGGGAGCTGTTTTTT. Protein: CASSSGTNTGELFF.

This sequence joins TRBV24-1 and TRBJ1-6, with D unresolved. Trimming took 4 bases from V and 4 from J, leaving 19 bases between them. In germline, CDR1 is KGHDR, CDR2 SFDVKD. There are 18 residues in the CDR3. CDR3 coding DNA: TGTGCCACCAGTGACCAGTGCCGGGCCGAGGGATATAATTCACCCCTCCACTTT. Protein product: CATSDQCRAEGYNSPLHF.

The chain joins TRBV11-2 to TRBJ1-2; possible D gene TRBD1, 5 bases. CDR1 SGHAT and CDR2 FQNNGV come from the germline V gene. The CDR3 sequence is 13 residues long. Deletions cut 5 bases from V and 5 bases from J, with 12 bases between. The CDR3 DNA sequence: TGTGCCAGCAGCCAAGACAGAGAATATGGCTACACCTTC. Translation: CASSQDREYGYTF.

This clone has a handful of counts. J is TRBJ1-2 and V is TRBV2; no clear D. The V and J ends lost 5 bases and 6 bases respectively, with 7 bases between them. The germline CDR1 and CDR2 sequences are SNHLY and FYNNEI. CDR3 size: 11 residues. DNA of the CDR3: TGTGCCAGCAGTTTAGTCAATGGCTACACCTTC. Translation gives CASSLVNGYTF.

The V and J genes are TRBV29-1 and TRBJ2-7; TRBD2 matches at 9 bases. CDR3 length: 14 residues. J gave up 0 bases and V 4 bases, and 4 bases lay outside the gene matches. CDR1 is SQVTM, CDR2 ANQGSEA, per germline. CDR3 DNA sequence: TGCAGCGTTGGTTCTAGCGGGGCCTCCTACGAGCAGTACTTC. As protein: CSVGSSGASYEQYF.

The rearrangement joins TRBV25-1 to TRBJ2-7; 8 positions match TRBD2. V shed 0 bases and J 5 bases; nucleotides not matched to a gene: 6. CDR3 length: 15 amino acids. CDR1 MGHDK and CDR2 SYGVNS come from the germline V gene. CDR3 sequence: CASSEYRGGINEQYF. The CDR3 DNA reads TGTGCCAGCAGTGAATATCGGGGGGGAATAAACGAGCAGTACTTC.

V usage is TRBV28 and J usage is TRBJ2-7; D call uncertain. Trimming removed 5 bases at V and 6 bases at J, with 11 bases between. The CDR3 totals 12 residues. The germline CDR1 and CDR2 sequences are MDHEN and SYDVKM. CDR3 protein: CASSIILTEQYF. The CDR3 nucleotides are TGTGCCAGCAGTATCATTCTAACCGAGCAGTACTTC.

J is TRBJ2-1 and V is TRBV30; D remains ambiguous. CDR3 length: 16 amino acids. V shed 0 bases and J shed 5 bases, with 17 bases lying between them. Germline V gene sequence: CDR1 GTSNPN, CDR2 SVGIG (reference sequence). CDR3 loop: CAWSVGTITPHNEQFF. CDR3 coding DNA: TGTGCCTGGAGTGTTGGTACTATAACCCCTCACAATGAGCAGTTCTTC.

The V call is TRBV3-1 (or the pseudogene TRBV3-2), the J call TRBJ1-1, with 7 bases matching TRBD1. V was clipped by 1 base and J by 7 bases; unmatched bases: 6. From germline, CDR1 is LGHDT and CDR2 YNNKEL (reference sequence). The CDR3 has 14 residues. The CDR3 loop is CASSQATGVHEAFF. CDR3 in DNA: TGTGCCAGCAGCCAAGCAACAGGGGTACATGAAGCTTTCTTT.

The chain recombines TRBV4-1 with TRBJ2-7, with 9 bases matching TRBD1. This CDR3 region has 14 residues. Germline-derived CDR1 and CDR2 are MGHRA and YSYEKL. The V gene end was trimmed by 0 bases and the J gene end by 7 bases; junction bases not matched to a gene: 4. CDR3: CASSQDTGGREQYF. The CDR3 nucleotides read TGCGCCAGCAGCCAAGATACAGGGGGCAGAGAGCAGTACTTC.

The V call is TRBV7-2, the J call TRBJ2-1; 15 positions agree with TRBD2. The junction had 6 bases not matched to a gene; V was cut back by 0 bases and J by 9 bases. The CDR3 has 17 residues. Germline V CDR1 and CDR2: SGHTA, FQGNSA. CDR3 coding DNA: TGTGCCAGCAGCTTAGCGCTGGGACTAGCGGGGGGCGGTGAGCAGTTCTTC. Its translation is CASSLALGLAGGGEQFF.

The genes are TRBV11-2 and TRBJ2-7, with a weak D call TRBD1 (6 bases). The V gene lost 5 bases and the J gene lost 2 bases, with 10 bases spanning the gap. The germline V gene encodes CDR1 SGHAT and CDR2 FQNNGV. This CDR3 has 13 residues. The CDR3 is CASSPGQTYEQYF. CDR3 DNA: TGTGCCAGCAGCCCCGGACAGACCTACGAGCAGTACTTC. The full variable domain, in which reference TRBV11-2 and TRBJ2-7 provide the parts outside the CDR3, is EAGVAQSPRYKIIEKRQSVAFWCNPISGHATLYWYQQILGQGPKLLIQFQNNGVVDDSQLPKDRFSAERLKGVDSTLKIQPAKLEDSAVYLCASSPGQTYEQYFGPGTRLTVT.

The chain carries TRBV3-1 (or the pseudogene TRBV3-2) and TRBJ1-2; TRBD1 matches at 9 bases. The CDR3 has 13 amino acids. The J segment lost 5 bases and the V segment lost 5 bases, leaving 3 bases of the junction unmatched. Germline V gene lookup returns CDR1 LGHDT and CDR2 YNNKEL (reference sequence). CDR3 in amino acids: CASSRDRAYGYTF. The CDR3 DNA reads TGTGCCAGCAGCAGGGACAGGGCATATGGCTACACCTTC.

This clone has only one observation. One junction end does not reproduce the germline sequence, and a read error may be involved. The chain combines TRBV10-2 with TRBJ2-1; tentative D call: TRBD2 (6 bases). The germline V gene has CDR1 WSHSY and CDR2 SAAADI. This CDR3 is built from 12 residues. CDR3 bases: TGCGCCAGCAGGGGGGGACTCAATGAGCGGTTCTTC. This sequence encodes CASRGGLNERFF.

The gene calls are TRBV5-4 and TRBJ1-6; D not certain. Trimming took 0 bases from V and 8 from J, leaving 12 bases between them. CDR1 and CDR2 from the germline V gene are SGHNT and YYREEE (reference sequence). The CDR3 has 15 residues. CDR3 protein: CASSLGRTGYSPLHF. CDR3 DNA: TGTGCCAGCAGCTTGGGGCGGACGGGATATTCACCCCTCCACTTT.

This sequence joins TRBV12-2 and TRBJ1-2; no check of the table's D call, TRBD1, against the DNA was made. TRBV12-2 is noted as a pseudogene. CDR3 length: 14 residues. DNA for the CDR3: TGTGCAAGTCGCCTGACAGGGCCTAACTATGGCTACACCTTC. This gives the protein CASRLTGPNYGYTF.

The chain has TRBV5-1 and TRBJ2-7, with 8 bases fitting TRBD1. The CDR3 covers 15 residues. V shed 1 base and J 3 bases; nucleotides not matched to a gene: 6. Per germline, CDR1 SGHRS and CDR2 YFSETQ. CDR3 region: CASSLTGQGFYEQYF. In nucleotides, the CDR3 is TGCGCCAGCAGCTTGACTGGACAGGGCTTCTACGAGCAGTACTTC.

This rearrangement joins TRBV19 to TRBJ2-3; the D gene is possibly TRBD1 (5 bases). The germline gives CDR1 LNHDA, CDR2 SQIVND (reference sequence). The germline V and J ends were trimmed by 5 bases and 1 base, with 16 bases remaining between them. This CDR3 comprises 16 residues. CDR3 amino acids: CASSPEALGGTDTQYF. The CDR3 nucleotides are TGTGCCAGTAGTCCAGAAGCGTTAGGGGGCACAGATACGCAGTATTTT.

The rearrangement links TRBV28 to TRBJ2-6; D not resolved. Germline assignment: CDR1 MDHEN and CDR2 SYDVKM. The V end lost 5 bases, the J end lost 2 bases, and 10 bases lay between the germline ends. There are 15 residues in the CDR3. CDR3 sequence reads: CASSPDLAGANVLTF. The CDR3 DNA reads TGTGCCAGCAGTCCGGATCTAGCTGGGGCCAACGTCCTGACTTTC.

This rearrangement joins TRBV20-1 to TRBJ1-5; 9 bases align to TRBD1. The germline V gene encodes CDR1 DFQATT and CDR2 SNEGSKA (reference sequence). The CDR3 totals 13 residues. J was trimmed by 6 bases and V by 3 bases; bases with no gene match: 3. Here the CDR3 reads CSASTGGGQPQHF. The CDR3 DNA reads TGCAGTGCTAGTACAGGGGGCGGTCAGCCCCAGCATTTT.

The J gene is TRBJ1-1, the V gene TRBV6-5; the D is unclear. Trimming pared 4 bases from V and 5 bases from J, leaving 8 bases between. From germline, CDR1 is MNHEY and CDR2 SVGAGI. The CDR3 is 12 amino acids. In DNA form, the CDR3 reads TGTGCCAGCAGTTCCGCCGGGACTGAAGCTTTCTTT. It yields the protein CASSSAGTEAFF.

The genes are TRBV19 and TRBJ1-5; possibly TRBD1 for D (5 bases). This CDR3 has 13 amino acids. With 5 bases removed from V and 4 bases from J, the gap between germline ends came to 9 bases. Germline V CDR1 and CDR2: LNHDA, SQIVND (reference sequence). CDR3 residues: CASSGRQNQPQHF. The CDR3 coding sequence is TGTGCCAGTAGTGGACGACAGAATCAGCCCCAGCATTTT.